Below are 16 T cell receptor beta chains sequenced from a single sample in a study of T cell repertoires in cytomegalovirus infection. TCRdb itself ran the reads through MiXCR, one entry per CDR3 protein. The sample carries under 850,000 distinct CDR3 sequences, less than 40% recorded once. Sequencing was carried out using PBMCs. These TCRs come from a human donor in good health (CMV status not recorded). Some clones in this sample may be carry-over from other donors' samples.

Here the CDR3 DNA reads TGTGCCAGCAGTTTCCAGACAGTATACACCGGGGAGCTGTTTTTT. Protein product: CASSFQTVYTGELFF. This rearrangement joins TRBV28 to TRBJ2-2; TRBD1 is a possible D gene (5 bases). Germline V gene data show CDR1 as MDHEN and CDR2 as SYDVKM. Between the trimmed V and J ends, which lost 3 bases and 3 bases, there was a span of 11 bases. The CDR3 is 15 residues long.

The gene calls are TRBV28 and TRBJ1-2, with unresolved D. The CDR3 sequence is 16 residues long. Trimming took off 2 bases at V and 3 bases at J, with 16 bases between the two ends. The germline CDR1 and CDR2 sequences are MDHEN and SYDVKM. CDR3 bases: TGTGCCAGCAGTTTACCGGAGGGCTTTAGGGACTATGGCTACACCTTC. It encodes CASSLPEGFRDYGYTF.

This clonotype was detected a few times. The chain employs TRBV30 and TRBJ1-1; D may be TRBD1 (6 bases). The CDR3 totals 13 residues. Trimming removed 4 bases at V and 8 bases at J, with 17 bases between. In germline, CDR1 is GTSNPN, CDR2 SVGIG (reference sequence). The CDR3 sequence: CAWTKRDTDEAFF. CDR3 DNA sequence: TGTGCCTGGACGAAACGGGACACCGACGAAGCTTTCTTT.

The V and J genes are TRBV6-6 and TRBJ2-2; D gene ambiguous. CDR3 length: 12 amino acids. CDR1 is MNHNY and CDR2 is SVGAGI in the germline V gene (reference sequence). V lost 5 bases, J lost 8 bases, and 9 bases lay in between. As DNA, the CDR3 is TGTGCCAGCAGTATTTTAGGAGGGGAGCTGTTTTTT. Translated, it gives CASSILGGELFF.

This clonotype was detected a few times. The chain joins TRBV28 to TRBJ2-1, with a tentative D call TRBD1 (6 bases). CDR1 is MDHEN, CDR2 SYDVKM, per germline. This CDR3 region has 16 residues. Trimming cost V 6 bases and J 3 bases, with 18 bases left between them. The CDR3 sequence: CASRQKRTTGYNEQFF. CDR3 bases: TGTGCCAGCAGGCAGAAACGAACGACAGGCTACAATGAGCAGTTCTTC.

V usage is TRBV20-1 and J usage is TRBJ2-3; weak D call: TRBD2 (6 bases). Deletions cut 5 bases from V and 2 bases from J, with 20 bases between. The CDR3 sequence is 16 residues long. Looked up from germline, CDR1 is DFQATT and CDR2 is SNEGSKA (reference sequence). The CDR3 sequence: CSAYSGTGPHTDTQYF. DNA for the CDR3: TGCAGTGCTTATTCCGGGACTGGACCACACACAGATACGCAGTATTTT.

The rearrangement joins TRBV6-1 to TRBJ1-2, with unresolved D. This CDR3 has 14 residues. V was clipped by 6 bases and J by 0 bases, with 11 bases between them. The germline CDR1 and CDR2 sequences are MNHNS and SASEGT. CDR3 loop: CASRREGSNYGYTF. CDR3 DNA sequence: TGTGCCAGCAGACGGGAGGGTTCTAACTATGGCTACACCTTC.

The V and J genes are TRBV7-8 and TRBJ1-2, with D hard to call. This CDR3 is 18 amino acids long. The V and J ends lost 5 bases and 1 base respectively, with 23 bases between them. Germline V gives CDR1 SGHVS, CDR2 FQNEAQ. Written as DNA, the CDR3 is TGTGCCAGCAGCCTGGCCCTTTTGGGTGTGACACTTAACTATGGCTACACCTTC. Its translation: CASSLALLGVTLNYGYTF. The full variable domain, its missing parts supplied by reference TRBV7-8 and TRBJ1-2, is GAGVSQSPRYKVAKRGQDVALRCDPISGHVSLFWYQQALGQGPEFLTYFQNEAQLDKSGLPSDRFFAERPEGSVSTLKIQRTQQEDSAVYLCASSLALLGVTLNYGYTFGSGTRLTVV.

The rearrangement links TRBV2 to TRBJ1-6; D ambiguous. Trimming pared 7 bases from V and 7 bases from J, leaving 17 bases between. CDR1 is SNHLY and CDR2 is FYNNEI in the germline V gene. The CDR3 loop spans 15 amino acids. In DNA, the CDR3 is TGTGCCAGCAAGGCCGCCACGGGTAGGAATTCACCCCTCCACTTT. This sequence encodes CASKAATGRNSPLHF.

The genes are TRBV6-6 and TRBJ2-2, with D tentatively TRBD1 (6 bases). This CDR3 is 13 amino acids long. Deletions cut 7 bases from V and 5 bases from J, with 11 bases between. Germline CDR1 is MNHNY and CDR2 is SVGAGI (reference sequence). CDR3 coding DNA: TGTGCCAGCACTACAGGACAGACCGGGGAGCTGTTTTTT. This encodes CASTTGQTGELFF.

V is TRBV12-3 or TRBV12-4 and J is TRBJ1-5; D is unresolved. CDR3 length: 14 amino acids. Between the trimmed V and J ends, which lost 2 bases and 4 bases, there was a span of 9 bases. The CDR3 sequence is CASSLSSLNQPQHF. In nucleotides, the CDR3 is TGTGCCAGCAGTTTATCGTCTCTTAATCAGCCCCAGCATTTT.

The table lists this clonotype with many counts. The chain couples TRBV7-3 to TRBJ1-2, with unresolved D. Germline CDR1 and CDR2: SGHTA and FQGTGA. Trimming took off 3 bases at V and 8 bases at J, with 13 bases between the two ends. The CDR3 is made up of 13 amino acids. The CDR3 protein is CASSLGAGGGYTF. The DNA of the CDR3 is TGTGCCAGCAGCTTGGGCGCAGGAGGGGGCTACACCTTC.

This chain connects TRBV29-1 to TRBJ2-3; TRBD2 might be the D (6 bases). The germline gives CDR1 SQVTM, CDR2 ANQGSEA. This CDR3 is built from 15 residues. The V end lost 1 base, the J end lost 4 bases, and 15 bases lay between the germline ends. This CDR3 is CSVEVLGGGADTQYF. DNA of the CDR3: TGCAGCGTTGAAGTCCTGGGAGGTGGTGCAGATACGCAGTATTTT.

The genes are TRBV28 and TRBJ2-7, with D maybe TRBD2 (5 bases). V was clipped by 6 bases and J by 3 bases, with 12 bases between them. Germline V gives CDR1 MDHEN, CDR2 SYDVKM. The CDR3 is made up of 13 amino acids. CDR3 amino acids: CASSSPADYEQYF. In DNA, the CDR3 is TGTGCCAGCAGCTCCCCAGCGGACTACGAGCAGTACTTC.

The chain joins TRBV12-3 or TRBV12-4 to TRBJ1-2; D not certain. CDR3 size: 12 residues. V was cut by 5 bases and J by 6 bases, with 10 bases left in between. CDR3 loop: CASSPQSDGYTF. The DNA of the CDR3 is TGTGCCAGCAGTCCACAGAGCGATGGCTACACCTTC.

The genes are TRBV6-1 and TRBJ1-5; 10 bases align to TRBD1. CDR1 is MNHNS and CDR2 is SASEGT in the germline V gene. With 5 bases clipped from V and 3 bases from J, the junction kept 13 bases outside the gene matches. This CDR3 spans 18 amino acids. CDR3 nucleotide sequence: TGTGCCAGCAGTTTAGACAGGGGGCGCGGGATCTCCAATCAGCCCCAGCATTTT. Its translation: CASSLDRGRGISNQPQHF.